This TCR beta chain was sequenced for a study of T cell clones after liver transplantation. Study summary: As an antigen-independent comparator, third-party-reactive TCRbeta sequences came from pre-transplant mixed lymphocyte reactions. Apart from three HCV-positive recipients, transplants were for non-autoimmune, non-viral reasons. General study results and limits: Migration into the graft, not deletion, may explain lost graft donor-reactive T cells.

Measured with immunoSEQ multiplex PCR; TCRdb has only the in-frame clones, and not every one. This repertoire shows 6,000 to 9,000 clones, 80% found once; its top ten account for roughly 37%. Of note for this clone: What it binds is unknown.

The CDR3 covers 17 residues. The germline CDR1 and CDR2 sequences are SGDLS and YYNGEE. Trimming took 0 bases from V and 0 from J; bases not matched to a gene: 6. The J gene is TRBJ2-3, the V gene TRBV9; 8 nucleotides align to TRBD1. The specimen was CD8+ T cells from blood, collected before liver transplant. This TCR was recovered from a human donor who received a liver transplant. The CDR3 sequence is CASSVGAGGLSTDTQYF. Here the CDR3 DNA reads TGTGCCAGCAGCGTAGGTGCAGGGGGCCTCAGCACAGATACGCAGTATTTT.